These 24 T cell receptor beta chains share one sample of origin, sequenced in a study of T cell changes during pregnancy in multiple sclerosis. Here immunoSEQ multiplex PCR was the method, and the copy in TCRdb shows in-frame clones only, minus some. The sample lists 45,000 to 70,000 clones, about 90% seen once, with approximately 0.6% in the top ten. The starting material was CD4+ T cells from peripheral blood mononuclear cells, obtained after pregnancy. The receptors shown here come from a female donor with multiple sclerosis, enrolled in a pregnancy study.

This chain joins TRBV7-6 and TRBJ1-2; D remains ambiguous. The germline CDR1 and CDR2 sequences are SGHVS and FNYEAQ. The CDR3 runs to 14 residues. Trimming pared 1 base from V and 5 bases from J, leaving 11 bases between. The CDR3 region is CASSLGPNSYGYTF. DNA for the CDR3: TGTGCCAGCAGCTTAGGCCCAAACAGTTATGGCTACACCTTC.

In its sample, this clone was seen once. The J gene is TRBJ1-2, the V gene TRBV5-4; D unclear. V lost 0 bases to trimming and J lost 2 bases, with 8 bases between them. The CDR3 totals 14 residues. CDR1 and CDR2 (germline): SGHNT, YYREEE (reference sequence). CDR3: CASSLGGGNYGYTF. For the CDR3, the DNA is TGTGCCAGCAGCTTGGGTGGAGGCAACTATGGCTACACCTTC.

V is TRBV5-4 and J is TRBJ2-2, with D perhaps matching TRBD1 (6 bases). CDR3 size: 15 residues. CDR1 is SGHNT and CDR2 is YYREEE in the germline V gene (reference sequence). Between the trimmed V and J ends, which lost 4 bases and 0 bases, there was a span of 10 bases. In DNA, the CDR3 is TGTGCCAGCAGCCCCCGACAGGCGAACACCGGGGAGCTGTTTTTT. Protein: CASSPRQANTGELFF.

The chain couples TRBV11-3 to TRBJ1-3; D is unresolved. The V end lost 3 bases, the J end lost 1 base, and 10 bases lay between the germline ends. The CDR3 spans 15 residues. Germline V gene sequence: CDR1 SGHNT, CDR2 YENEEA. CDR3 nucleotide sequence: TGTGCCAGCAGCTTCGCCGGGAGTTCTGGAAACACCATATATTTT. As protein: CASSFAGSSGNTIYF. Full variable domain (outside the CDR3, taken from reference TRBV11-3 and TRBJ1-3): EAGVVQSPRYKIIEKKQPVAFWCNPISGHNTLYWYLQNLGQGPELLIRYENEEAVDDSQLPKDRFSAERLKGVDSTLKIQPAELGDSAVYLCASSFAGSSGNTIYFGEGSWLTVV.

CDR3 bases: TGTGCCATCAGTGCGGACGTTCGAAAGGGGGATGAGCAGTTCTTC. As protein: CAISADVRKGDEQFF. The chain links TRBV10-3 to TRBJ2-1; tentative D call: TRBD1 (6 bases). Germline lookup yields CDR1 ENHRY and CDR2 SYGVKD. The CDR3 runs to 15 residues. V lost 4 bases and J lost 8, with 18 bases in between.

The chain combines TRBV9 with TRBJ2-3, with 7 bases lining up with TRBD1. This CDR3 region has 15 residues. Germline CDR1 is SGDLS and CDR2 is YYNGEE. The ends lost 0 bases at V and 0 bases at J; junction bases unmatched: 1. The CDR3 loop reads CASSVEQGSTDTQYF. The CDR3 DNA follows: TGTGCCAGCAGCGTAGAACAGGGGAGCACAGATACGCAGTATTTT. Drawing the rest from reference TRBV9 and TRBJ2-3, the complete variable domain is DSGVTQTPKHLITATGQRVTLRCSPRSGDLSVYWYQQSLDQGLQFLIQYYNGEERAKGNILERFSAQQFPDLHSELNLSSLELGDSALYFCASSVEQGSTDTQYFGPGTRLTVL.

The rearrangement joins TRBV10-1 to TRBJ2-4, with a weak D call TRBD1 (5 bases). V dropped 0 bases and J dropped 8 bases, with 17 bases sitting between them. CDR1 and CDR2 from the germline V gene are WNHNN and SYGVQD (reference sequence). The CDR3 loop spans 16 amino acids. CDR3 protein: CASSESKRGHRDIQYF. The CDR3 bases are TGCGCCAGCAGTGAGTCGAAACGAGGACACCGGGACATTCAGTACTTC.

The chain uses TRBV19 and TRBJ1-3, with D hard to call. The CDR3 loop spans 16 amino acids. Germline V gene sequence: CDR1 LNHDA, CDR2 SQIVND (reference sequence). Trimming shortened V by 3 bases and J by 0 bases, and 12 bases separated the two germline ends. CDR3 in DNA: TGTGCCAGTAGTATTGGCAGTGGGAGCTCTGGAAACACCATATATTTT. Its protein is CASSIGSGSSGNTIYF.

The chain employs TRBV19 and TRBJ2-7, with 7 bases matching TRBD1. The length of the CDR3 is 13 residues. Losses at the gene ends were 4 bases for V and 2 bases for J; bases not matched to a gene: 2. Germline V gene lookup returns CDR1 LNHDA and CDR2 SQIVND (reference sequence). The CDR3 region is CASSRDSPYEQYF. CDR3 coding DNA: TGTGCCAGTAGTAGGGACAGCCCCTACGAGCAGTACTTC.

The V call is TRBV5-6, the J call TRBJ1-1; D call uncertain. The V and J ends lost 0 bases and 4 bases respectively, with 7 bases between them. The CDR3 is 13 amino acids. Germline V gives CDR1 SGHDT, CDR2 YYEEEE. CDR3 nucleotides: TGTGCCAGCAGCTTGGCGGCGGGCACTGAAGCTTTCTTT. It is translated as CASSLAAGTEAFF.

The chain links TRBV4-2 to TRBJ1-2; tentatively, D is TRBD1 (5 bases). The germline gives CDR1 LGHNA, CDR2 YNFKEQ. The germline V and J ends were trimmed by 0 bases and 5 bases, with 16 bases remaining between them. The CDR3 loop spans 16 amino acids. CDR3 bases: TGTGCCAGCAGCCAAGATCGTTCAGGGTTTGGGTATGGCTACACCTTC. Translation: CASSQDRSGFGYGYTF.

V usage is TRBV5-6 and J usage is TRBJ2-1; D gene uncertain. V lost 3 bases and J lost 4, with 2 bases in between. Germline CDR1 SGHDT, CDR2 YYEEEE. The CDR3 runs 11 residues. CDR3 bases: TGTGCCAGCAGCTCGTACAATGAGCAGTTCTTC. It specifies CASSSYNEQFF.

The chain links TRBV10-3 to TRBJ1-1, with D unresolved. This CDR3 comprises 13 residues. Per germline, CDR1 ENHRY and CDR2 SYGVKD. The V gene lost 0 bases and the J gene lost 4 bases, with 6 bases spanning the gap. CDR3 residues: CAISESEGTEAFF. DNA for the CDR3: TGTGCCATCAGTGAGTCCGAGGGCACTGAAGCTTTCTTT.

The chain uses TRBV7-7 and TRBJ2-5, with TRBD2 matching over 15 bases. Germline lookup yields CDR1 SSHAT and CDR2 FNYEAQ (reference sequence). The CDR3 covers 16 residues. V dropped 5 bases and J dropped 2; count of bases not matched to a gene: 3. The CDR3: CASSEGLAGGQETQYF. The DNA for the CDR3 is TGTGCCAGCAGCGAAGGACTAGCGGGGGGGCAAGAGACCCAGTACTTC.

This chain connects TRBV5-6 to TRBJ1-2; D is perhaps TRBD1 (6 bases). The germline CDR1 and CDR2 sequences are SGHDT and YYEEEE. Trimming took 2 bases from V and 0 from J, leaving 11 bases between them. The CDR3 sequence is 15 residues long. CDR3 region: CASSLPTGANYGYTF. The CDR3 nucleotides read TGTGCCAGCAGCTTACCGACAGGAGCTAACTATGGCTACACCTTC.

V usage is TRBV14 and J usage is TRBJ1-2; TRBD1 is a possible D gene (5 bases). Germline values: CDR1 SGHDN, CDR2 FVKESK. The CDR3 has 15 residues. V was clipped by 1 base and J by 4 bases, with 13 bases between them. The CDR3 here is CASSQVGGGGYGYTF. The CDR3 DNA follows: TGTGCCAGCAGCCAAGTGGGGGGTGGTGGCTATGGCTACACCTTC.

This clone was picked up one time. The chain uses TRBV7-2 and TRBJ1-2; D remains unclear. V lost 1 base and J 8 bases, leaving 11 bases between the germline ends. The CDR3 contains 13 residues. In germline, CDR1 is SGHTA, CDR2 FQGNSA. CDR3 protein: CASSLGPGSGYTF. CDR3 bases: TGTGCCAGCAGCTTAGGTCCGGGTTCGGGCTACACCTTC.

This clone has only one observation. The rearrangement joins TRBV9 to TRBJ2-7; 10 bases map to TRBD2. The CDR3 extends over 16 amino acids. Per germline, CDR1 SGDLS and CDR2 YYNGEE. V shed 0 bases, J shed 1 base, and the junction held 4 bases outside the gene matches. The CDR3 is CASSVGLAGESYEQYF. In DNA form, the CDR3 reads TGTGCCAGCAGCGTAGGACTAGCGGGTGAGTCCTACGAGCAGTACTTC.

CDR3 sequence (DNA): TGTGCCAGCAGCTTGACGGCAGGGAACACTGAAGCTTTCTTT. This encodes CASSLTAGNTEAFF. J is TRBJ1-1 and V is TRBV7-8; D is unclear. Germline CDR1 and CDR2: SGHVS and FQNEAQ. V gave up 3 bases and J gave up 1 base, with 9 bases separating them. The CDR3 extends over 14 amino acids.

The genes are TRBV7-6 and TRBJ1-6; 8 bases fit TRBD1. With V trimmed by 4 bases and J by 8 bases, 7 bases remained unmatched. CDR3 length equals 15 residues. Germline CDR1 is SGHVS and CDR2 is FNYEAQ. CDR3 amino acids: CASSYKSGGDSPLHF. The CDR3 DNA is TGTGCCAGCAGCTACAAGTCAGGGGGCGATTCACCCCTCCACTTT. Full variable domain (remainder filled in from reference TRBV7-6 and TRBJ1-6): GAGVSQSPRYKVTKRGQDVALRCDPISGHVSLYWYRQALGQGPEFLTYFNYEAQQDKSGLPNDRFSAERPEGSISTLTIQRTEQRDSAMYRCASSYKSGGDSPLHFGNGTRLTVT.

In this sample, this clone turned up a few times. The rearrangement joins TRBV4-1 to TRBJ1-6, with 7 bases aligning to TRBD1. The CDR3 is 14 residues long. The V gene's germline CDR1 is MGHRA and CDR2 YSYEKL. Losses at the gene ends were 4 bases for V and 6 bases for J; bases not matched to a gene: 3. The CDR3: CASSPTGSNSPLHF. CDR3 in DNA: TGCGCCAGCAGCCCGACAGGGTCTAATTCACCCCTCCACTTT.

The V gene is TRBV4-3, the J gene TRBJ2-3, with TRBD2 identical over 16 bases. The CDR3 loop spans 18 amino acids. Germline trimming cut 4 bases from V and 2 bases from J; bases unmatched to any gene: 6. Germline loops: CDR1 LGHNA, CDR2 YSLEER. CDR3 residues: CASSPGTSGGGFTDTQYF. CDR3 nucleotides: TGCGCCAGCAGCCCTGGGACTAGCGGGGGGGGGTTCACAGATACGCAGTATTTT.

V is TRBV7-6 and J is TRBJ1-3; D is unresolved. V was shortened by 1 base and J by 4 bases, with 14 bases between the two germline ends. In germline, CDR1 is SGHVS, CDR2 FNYEAQ. The CDR3 is 16 amino acids. This CDR3 is CASSLEAGGVGNTIYF. CDR3 DNA sequence: TGTGCCAGCAGCTTAGAGGCTGGCGGAGTAGGAAACACCATATATTTT.

V usage is TRBV18 and J usage is TRBJ2-3; maybe TRBD2 (6 bases). Trimming took off 3 bases at V and 1 base at J, with 11 bases between the two ends. Germline CDR1 reads KGHSH; CDR2 reads LQKENI. The CDR3 loop spans 15 amino acids. The CDR3 reads CASSPTASGTDTQYF. The CDR3 nucleotides read TGTGCCAGCTCACCGACGGCTAGCGGCACAGATACGCAGTATTTT.